The clone carrying this TCR beta chain has just a few counts. The target antigen is unknown. Every specimen held between roughly 0.85-11 million cryopreserved PBMC. These were thawed and washed before DNA extraction. The immunoSEQ assay was v3.0, run at survey level. TCRdb keeps only in-frame clones here, not all; method: immunoSEQ multiplex PCR. The sample carries around 19,000 clones, about 80% recorded once. The entry originates in a study of long-term antiretroviral therapy in people with HIV. Study observations and caveats: Across all time points, the repertoire was dominated by clones that expanded before ART. Versus controls, repertoires in people with HIV had narrower CDR3 length ranges.

CDR1 and CDR2 from the germline V gene are SGHRS and YFSETQ. The CDR3 spans 18 residues. J gave up 3 bases and V 3 bases, and 17 bases lay outside the gene matches. The chain uses TRBV5-1 and TRBJ2-7; 8 bases are shared with TRBD2. The starting material was unsorted PBMCs, obtained 0.3 years before starting antiretroviral therapy. The sequence was collected from a man aged 45-65 years with HIV. CDR3: CASSSPARPGLEHYEQYF. The CDR3 bases are TGCGCCAGCAGCTCTCCCGCCCGCCCGGGACTAGAGCACTACGAGCAGTACTTC. The full variable domain, in which reference TRBV5-1 and TRBJ2-7 provide the parts outside the CDR3, is KAGVTQTPRYLIKTRGQQVTLSCSPISGHRSVSWYQQTPGQGLQFLFEYFSETQRNKGNFPGRFSGRQFSNSRSEMNVSTLELGDSALYLCASSSPARPGLEHYEQYFGPGTRLTVT.